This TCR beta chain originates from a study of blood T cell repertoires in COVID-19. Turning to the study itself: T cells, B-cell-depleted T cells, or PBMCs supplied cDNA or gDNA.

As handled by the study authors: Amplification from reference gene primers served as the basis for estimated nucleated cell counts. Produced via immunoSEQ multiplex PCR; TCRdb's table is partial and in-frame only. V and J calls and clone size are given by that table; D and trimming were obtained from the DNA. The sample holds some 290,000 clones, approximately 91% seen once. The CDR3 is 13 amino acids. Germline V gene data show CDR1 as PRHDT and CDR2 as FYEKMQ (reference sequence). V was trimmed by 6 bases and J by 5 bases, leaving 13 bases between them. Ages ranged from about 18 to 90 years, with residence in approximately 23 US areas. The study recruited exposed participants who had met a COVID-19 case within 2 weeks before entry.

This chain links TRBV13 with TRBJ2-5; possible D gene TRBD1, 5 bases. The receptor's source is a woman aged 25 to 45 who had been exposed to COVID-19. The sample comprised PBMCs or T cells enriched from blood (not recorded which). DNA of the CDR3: TGTGCCAGCAGTTTCGCCAGGGTGGAGACCCAGTACTTC. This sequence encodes CASSFARVETQYF.